What follows are 13 T cell receptor beta chains derived from one specimen sequenced in a study of T cell repertoires in cytomegalovirus infection. In TCRdb, the reads were re-called with MiXCR into one record per CDR3 protein. The sample includes nearly 450,000 distinct CDR3 sequences, approximately 31% of them seen just once. Sequencing was done on a sample of PBMCs. These TCRs come from a human donor in good health (CMV status not recorded). Some clones in this sample may be carry-over from other donors' samples.

The chain carries TRBV20-1 and TRBJ1-1; a possible D gene is TRBD1 (5 bases). Germline CDR1 reads DFQATT; CDR2 reads SNEGSKA (reference sequence). The CDR3 is 14 amino acids. The V end lost 0 bases, the J end lost 3 bases, and 11 bases lay between the germline ends. The CDR3 region has the DNA TGCAGTGCTAGAGAAACTCCAGGGTACACTGAAGCTTTCTTT. Translated: CSARETPGYTEAFF.

V is TRBV9 and J is TRBJ2-1, with 9 bases matching TRBD2. Germline V gives CDR1 SGDLS, CDR2 YYNGEE. There are 16 residues in the CDR3. Germline trimming cut 3 bases from V and 4 bases from J; bases unmatched to any gene: 8. Here the CDR3 reads CASSERGGAKYNEQFF. CDR3 DNA: TGTGCCAGCAGCGAACGCGGGGGGGCCAAGTACAATGAGCAGTTCTTC.

This clonotype was found many times. The chain combines TRBV7-6 with TRBJ2-1; D is perhaps TRBD1 (6 bases). The germline V and J ends were trimmed by 5 bases and 3 bases, with 11 bases remaining between them. Germline CDR1 and CDR2: SGHVS and FNYEAQ. This CDR3 has 14 amino acids. DNA for the CDR3: TGTGCCAGCAGCCTCCGGACAGACTACAATGAGCAGTTCTTC. Its protein product is CASSLRTDYNEQFF. The full variable domain, in which reference TRBV7-6 and TRBJ2-1 provide the parts outside the CDR3, is GAGVSQSPRYKVTKRGQDVALRCDPISGHVSLYWYRQALGQGPEFLTYFNYEAQQDKSGLPNDRFSAERPEGSISTLTIQRTEQRDSAMYRCASSLRTDYNEQFFGPGTRLTVL.

In its sample, this clonotype was seen a few times. The chain has TRBV4-1 and TRBJ1-1; unclear D gene. The germline CDR1 and CDR2 sequences are MGHRA and YSYEKL. Deletions cut 3 bases from V and 1 base from J, with 9 bases between. The CDR3 extends over 14 amino acids. The CDR3 sequence: CASSHDTRNTEAFF. CDR3 nucleotides: TGCGCCAGCAGCCACGACACGAGGAACACTGAAGCTTTCTTT.

This clonotype appeared a few times. The CDR3 bases are TGCAGTGCCCGGGCCTCGGACTATAATTCACCCCTCCACTTT. Protein: CSARASDYNSPLHF. This sequence joins TRBV20-1 and TRBJ1-6, with D uncertain. This CDR3 spans 14 amino acids. Deletions cut 6 bases from V and 3 bases from J, with 12 bases between. Germline V CDR1 and CDR2: DFQATT, SNEGSKA (reference sequence).

The chain is built from TRBV27 and TRBJ2-7; possibly TRBD2 for D (6 bases). Germline loops: CDR1 MNHEY, CDR2 SMNVEV (reference sequence). The CDR3 spans 15 residues. V gave up 0 bases and J gave up 5 bases, with 14 bases separating them. The CDR3 nucleotides are TGTGCCAGCAGTTTATCATCGGGGGTCGCCAACGAGCAGTACTTC. Translation: CASSLSSGVANEQYF.

This clonotype has at least ten counts. The chain couples TRBV6-5 to TRBJ1-1; D ambiguous. The V gene's germline CDR1 is MNHEY and CDR2 SVGAGI. Trimming removed 2 bases from V and 3 bases from J, with 7 bases in between. The CDR3 sequence is 13 residues long. The CDR3 DNA follows: TGTGCCAGCAGTTACGGCAGGTACACTGAAGCTTTCTTT. It specifies CASSYGRYTEAFF.

The rearrangement uses TRBV25-1 and TRBJ2-7, with D possibly being TRBD1 (6 bases). This CDR3 spans 16 amino acids. The germline V gene has CDR1 MGHDK and CDR2 SYGVNS. Trimming removed 4 bases at V and 4 bases at J, with 20 bases between. The CDR3 DNA sequence: TGTGCCAGCAGTGGAGACTGGACAGAGGGATATTACGAGCAGTACTTC. Its translation: CASSGDWTEGYYEQYF.

This chain joins TRBV15 and TRBJ1-5; D gene unclear. CDR3 length equals 12 residues. Germline V gene lookup returns CDR1 LNHNV and CDR2 YYDKDF (reference sequence). The V end was cut by 5 bases, the J end by 4 bases, with 6 bases between. The CDR3 spells CATSRGNQPQHF. DNA of the CDR3: TGTGCCACCAGCCGCGGGAATCAGCCCCAGCATTTT. The variable domain in full, completed from reference TRBV15 and TRBJ1-5, reads DAMVIQNPRYQVTQFGKPVTLSCSQTLNHNVMYWYQQKSSQAPKLLFHYYDKDFNNEADTPDNFQSRRPNTSFCFLDIRSPGLGDTAMYLCATSRGNQPQHFGDGTRLSIL.

In this sample, this clonotype turned up many times. The chain links TRBV7-2 to TRBJ1-5; a weak D match, TRBD1 (5 bases). V shed 5 bases and J shed 1 base, with 12 bases lying between them. Germline CDR1 and CDR2: SGHTA and FQGNSA. CDR3 length: 15 residues. The CDR3 nucleotides are TGTGCCAGCAGCGCGGCTGGGACCAGCAATCAGCCCCAGCATTTT. Protein product: CASSAAGTSNQPQHF.

J is TRBJ1-1 and V is TRBV11-2, with D possibly being TRBD1 (6 bases). The CDR3 extends over 17 amino acids. V was shortened by 5 bases and J by 1 base, with 20 bases between the two germline ends. Germline values: CDR1 SGHAT, CDR2 FQNNGV. Written as DNA, the CDR3 is TGTGCCAGCAGCCAGGGGCCAAGGAGGGTGTGGAACACTGAAGCTTTCTTT. Its translation: CASSQGPRRVWNTEAFF. Looking up the rest from reference TRBV11-2 and TRBJ1-1 gives the full variable domain: EAGVAQSPRYKIIEKRQSVAFWCNPISGHATLYWYQQILGQGPKLLIQFQNNGVVDDSQLPKDRFSAERLKGVDSTLKIQPAKLEDSAVYLCASSQGPRRVWNTEAFFGQGTRLTVV.

This clonotype was found many times. This chain connects TRBV6-6 to TRBJ1-1; unclear D gene. V lost 5 bases to trimming and J lost 0 bases, with 16 bases between them. Germline V CDR1 and CDR2: MNHNY, SVGAGI (reference sequence). This CDR3 has 16 residues. In nucleotides, the CDR3 is TGTGCCAGCAGTCGCCGGGAAGGGCCGTTGAACACTGAAGCTTTCTTT. Translating it yields CASSRREGPLNTEAFF.

This clonotype was seen at least ten times. The V and J genes are TRBV6-5 and TRBJ1-2; D is ambiguous. The CDR3 covers 20 residues. The V end was cut by 2 bases, the J end by 4 bases, with 29 bases between. Germline CDR1 reads MNHEY; CDR2 reads SVGAGI. The CDR3: CASSYQSPLSPRQTRYGYTF. Here the CDR3 DNA reads TGTGCCAGCAGTTACCAATCTCCCCTTTCACCCCGTCAGACCCGCTATGGCTACACCTTC.